Listed here are 2 T cell receptor beta chains from one sample, sequenced in a study of OX40 agonist ivuxolimab in advanced cancers. The protocol was immunoSEQ multiplex PCR, while the TCRdb copy is restricted to in-frame clones and leaves out a portion. The sample includes more than 40,000 clones, 91% of them seen just once. Sequencing used CD4+ or CD8+ T cells sorted from blood, obtained in a trial of the OX40 agonist ivuxolimab. The source is an adult with an advanced solid tumor such as melanoma, head and neck, liver or kidney cancer.

This chain's CDR3 is CAWDDRRGNEKLFF. Written as DNA, the CDR3 is TGTGCCTGGGACGACAGGAGGGGTAATGAAAAACTGTTTTTT. The chain combines TRBV30 with TRBJ1-4; D possibly corresponds to TRBD1 (6 bases). Trimming took 5 bases from V and 4 from J, leaving 14 bases between them. The germline gives CDR1 GTSNPN, CDR2 SVGIG (reference sequence). The CDR3 runs to 14 residues. The whole variable domain, filled in from reference TRBV30 and TRBJ1-4, reads SQTIHQWPATLVQPVGSPLSLECTVEGTSNPNLYWYRQAAGRGLQLLFYSVGIGQISSEVPQNLSASRPQDRQFILSSKKLLLSDSGFYLCAWDDRRGNEKLFFGSGTQLSVL.

In DNA, the CDR3 is TGCGCCAGCAGCTTGGAGTACAGGGTTTCCTACAATGAGCAGTTCTTC. Protein: CASSLEYRVSYNEQFF. The chain links TRBV5-1 to TRBJ2-1, with D possibly TRBD1 on 6 matching bases. The CDR3 loop spans 16 amino acids. V dropped 0 bases and J dropped 1 base, with 11 bases sitting between them. Germline values: CDR1 SGHRS, CDR2 YFSETQ.